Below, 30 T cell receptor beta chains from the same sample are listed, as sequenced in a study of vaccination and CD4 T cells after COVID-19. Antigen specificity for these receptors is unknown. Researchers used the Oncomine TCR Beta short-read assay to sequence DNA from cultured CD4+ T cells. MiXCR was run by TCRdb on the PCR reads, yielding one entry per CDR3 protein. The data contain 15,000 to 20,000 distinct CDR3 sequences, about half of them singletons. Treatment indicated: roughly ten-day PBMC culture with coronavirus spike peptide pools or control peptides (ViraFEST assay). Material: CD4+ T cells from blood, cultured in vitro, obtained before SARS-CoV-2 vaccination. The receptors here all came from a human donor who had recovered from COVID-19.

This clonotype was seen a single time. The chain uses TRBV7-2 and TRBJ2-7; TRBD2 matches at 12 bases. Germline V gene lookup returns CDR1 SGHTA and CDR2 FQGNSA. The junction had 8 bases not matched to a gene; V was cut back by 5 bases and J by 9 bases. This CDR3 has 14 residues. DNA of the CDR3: TGTGCCAGCAGCACGACTAGCGGGAGTTTAGTGCAGTACTTC. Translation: CASSTTSGSLVQYF.

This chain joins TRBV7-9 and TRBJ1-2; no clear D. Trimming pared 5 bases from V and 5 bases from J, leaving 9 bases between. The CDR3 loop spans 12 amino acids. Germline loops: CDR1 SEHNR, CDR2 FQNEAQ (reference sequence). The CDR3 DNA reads TGTGCCAGCAGCGTGAGTGGATATGGCTACACCTTC. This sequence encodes CASSVSGYGYTF.

The CDR3 DNA reads TGTGCCAGCAGTGACCCGCCCGTCGTTTGGGAGTACTTC. Its protein is CASSDPPVVWEYF. This rearrangement joins TRBV2 to TRBJ2-5; D call uncertain. CDR1 is SNHLY and CDR2 is FYNNEI in the germline V gene. The CDR3 spans 13 residues. V was trimmed by 3 bases and J by 12 bases, leaving 17 bases between them.

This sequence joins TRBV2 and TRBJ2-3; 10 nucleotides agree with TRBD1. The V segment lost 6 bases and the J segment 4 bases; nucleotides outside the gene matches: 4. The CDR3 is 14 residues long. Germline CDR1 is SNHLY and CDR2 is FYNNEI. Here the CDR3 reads CASSRDRGADTQYF. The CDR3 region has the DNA TGTGCCAGCAGCCGGGACAGGGGAGCAGATACGCAGTATTTT.

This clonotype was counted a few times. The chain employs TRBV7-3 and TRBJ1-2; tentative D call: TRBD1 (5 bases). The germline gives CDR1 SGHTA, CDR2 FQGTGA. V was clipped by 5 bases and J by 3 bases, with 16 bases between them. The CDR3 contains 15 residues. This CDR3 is CASSPLLRGHYGYTF. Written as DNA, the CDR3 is TGTGCCAGCAGCCCCCTCCTGAGGGGCCACTATGGCTACACCTTC.

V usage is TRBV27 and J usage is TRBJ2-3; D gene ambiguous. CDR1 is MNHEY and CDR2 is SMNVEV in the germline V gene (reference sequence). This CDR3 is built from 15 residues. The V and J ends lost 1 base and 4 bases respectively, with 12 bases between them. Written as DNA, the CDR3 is TGTGCCAGCAGTTTATTTAGGAGACGCCCAGATACGCAGTATTTT. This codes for CASSLFRRRPDTQYF.

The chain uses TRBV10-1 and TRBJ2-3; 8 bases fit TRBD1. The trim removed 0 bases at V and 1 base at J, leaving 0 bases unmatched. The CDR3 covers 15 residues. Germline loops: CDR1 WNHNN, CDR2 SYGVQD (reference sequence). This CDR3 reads CASSESTGGTDTQYF. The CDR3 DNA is TGCGCCAGCAGTGAGTCGACAGGGGGCACAGATACGCAGTATTTT.

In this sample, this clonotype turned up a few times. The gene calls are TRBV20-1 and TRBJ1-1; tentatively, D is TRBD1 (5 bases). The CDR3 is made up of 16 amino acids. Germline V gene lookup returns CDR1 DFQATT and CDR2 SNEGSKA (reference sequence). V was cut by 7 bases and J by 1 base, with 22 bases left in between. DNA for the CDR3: TGCAGTGTGCCGGGACCCCGGTTTAAGGGGAACACTGAAGCTTTCTTT. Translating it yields CSVPGPRFKGNTEAFF.

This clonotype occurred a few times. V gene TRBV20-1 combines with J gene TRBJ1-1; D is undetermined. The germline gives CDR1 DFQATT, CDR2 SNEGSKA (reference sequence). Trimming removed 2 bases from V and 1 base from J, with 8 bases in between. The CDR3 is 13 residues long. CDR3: CSARNPKNTEAFF. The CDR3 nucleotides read TGCAGTGCTAGAAATCCTAAGAACACTGAAGCTTTCTTT.

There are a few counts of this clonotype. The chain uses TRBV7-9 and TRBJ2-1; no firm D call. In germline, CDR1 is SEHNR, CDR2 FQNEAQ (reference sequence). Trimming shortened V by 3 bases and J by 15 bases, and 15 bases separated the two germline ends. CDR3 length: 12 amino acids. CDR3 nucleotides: TGTGCCAGCAGCTTTAGGGTCCTAGGTTGGTTCTTC. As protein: CASSFRVLGWFF.

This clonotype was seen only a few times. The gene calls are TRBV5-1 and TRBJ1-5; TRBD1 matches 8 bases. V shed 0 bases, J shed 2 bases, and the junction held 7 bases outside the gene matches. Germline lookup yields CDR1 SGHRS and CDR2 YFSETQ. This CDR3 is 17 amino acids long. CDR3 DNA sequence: TGCGCCAGCAGCTTGGCCGGGCAGGGGGCCGGCAATCAGCCCCAGCATTTT. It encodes CASSLAGQGAGNQPQHF.

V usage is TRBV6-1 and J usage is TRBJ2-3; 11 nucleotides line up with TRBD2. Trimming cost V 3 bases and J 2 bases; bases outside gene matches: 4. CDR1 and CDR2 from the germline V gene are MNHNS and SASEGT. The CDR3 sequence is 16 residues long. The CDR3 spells CASSDRLAGNTDTQYF. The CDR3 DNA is TGTGCCAGCAGTGACCGACTAGCGGGAAACACAGATACGCAGTATTTT.

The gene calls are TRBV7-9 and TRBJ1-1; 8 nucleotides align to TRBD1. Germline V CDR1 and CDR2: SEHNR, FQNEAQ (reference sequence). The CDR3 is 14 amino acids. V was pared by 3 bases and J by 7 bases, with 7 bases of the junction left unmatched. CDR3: CASSFEDRVGEAFF. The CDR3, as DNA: TGTGCCAGCAGCTTCGAGGACAGGGTTGGTGAAGCTTTCTTT.

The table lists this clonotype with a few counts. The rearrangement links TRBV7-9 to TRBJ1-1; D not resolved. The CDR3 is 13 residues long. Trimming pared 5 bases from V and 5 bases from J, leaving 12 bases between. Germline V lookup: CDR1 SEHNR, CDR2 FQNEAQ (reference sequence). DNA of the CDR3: TGTGCCAGCAGCCCCAGTGCCGTGACTGAAGCTTTCTTT. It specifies CASSPSAVTEAFF. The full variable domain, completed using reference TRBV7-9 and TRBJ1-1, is DTGVSQNPRHKITKRGQNVTFRCDPISEHNRLYWYRQTLGQGPEFLTYFQNEAQLEKSRLLSDRFSAERPKGSFSTLEIQRTEQGDSAMYLCASSPSAVTEAFFGQGTRLTVV.

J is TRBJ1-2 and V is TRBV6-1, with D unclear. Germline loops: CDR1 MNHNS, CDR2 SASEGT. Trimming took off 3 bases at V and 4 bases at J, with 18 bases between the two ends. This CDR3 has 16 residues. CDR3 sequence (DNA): TGTGCCAGCAGTGATCCGATGTGGGCCTCGGGCTATGGCTACACCTTC. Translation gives CASSDPMWASGYGYTF.

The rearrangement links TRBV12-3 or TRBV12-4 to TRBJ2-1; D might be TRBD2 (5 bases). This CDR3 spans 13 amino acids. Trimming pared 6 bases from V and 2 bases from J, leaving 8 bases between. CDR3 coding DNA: TGTGCCAGCAGGGACGGGACCTACAATGAGCAGTTCTTC. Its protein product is CASRDGTYNEQFF.

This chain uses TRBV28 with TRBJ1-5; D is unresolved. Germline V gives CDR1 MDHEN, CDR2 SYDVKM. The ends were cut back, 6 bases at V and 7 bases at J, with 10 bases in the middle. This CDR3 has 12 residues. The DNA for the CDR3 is TGTGCCAGCAGCGTATTCGACCAGCCCCAGCATTTT. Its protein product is CASSVFDQPQHF.

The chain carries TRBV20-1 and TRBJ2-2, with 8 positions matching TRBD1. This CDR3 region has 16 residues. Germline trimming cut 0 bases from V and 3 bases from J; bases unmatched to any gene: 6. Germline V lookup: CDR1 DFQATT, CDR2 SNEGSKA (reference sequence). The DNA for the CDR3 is TGCAGTGCTAGAGATTCGAGACAGGGGCACACCGGGGAGCTGTTTTTT. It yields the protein CSARDSRQGHTGELFF.

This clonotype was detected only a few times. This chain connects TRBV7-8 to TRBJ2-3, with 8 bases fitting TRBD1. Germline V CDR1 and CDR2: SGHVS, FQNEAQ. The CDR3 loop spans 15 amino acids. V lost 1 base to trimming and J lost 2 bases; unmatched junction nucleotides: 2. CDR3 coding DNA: TGTGCCAGCAGCTTAGGGACAGGGATCACAGATACGCAGTATTTT. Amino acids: CASSLGTGITDTQYF.

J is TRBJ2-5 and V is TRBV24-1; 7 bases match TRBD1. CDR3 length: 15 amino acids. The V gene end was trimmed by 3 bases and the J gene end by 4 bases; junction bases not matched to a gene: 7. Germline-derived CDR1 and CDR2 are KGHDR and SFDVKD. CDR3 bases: TGTGCCACCAGTGATCAACAGGGGCCCCGAGAGACCCAGTACTTC. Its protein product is CATSDQQGPRETQYF.

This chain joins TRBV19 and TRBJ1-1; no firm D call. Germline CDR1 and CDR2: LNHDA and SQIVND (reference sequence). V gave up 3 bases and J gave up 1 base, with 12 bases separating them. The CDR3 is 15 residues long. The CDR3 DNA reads TGTGCCAGTAGTATGTTGGGGAACGGGAACACTGAAGCTTTCTTT. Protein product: CASSMLGNGNTEAFF.

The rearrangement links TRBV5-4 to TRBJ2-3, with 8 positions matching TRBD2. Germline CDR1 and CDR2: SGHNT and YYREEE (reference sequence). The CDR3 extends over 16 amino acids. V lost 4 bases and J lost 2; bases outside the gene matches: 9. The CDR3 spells CASSQKLAGITDTQYF. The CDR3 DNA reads TGTGCCAGCAGCCAGAAATTAGCGGGAATCACAGATACGCAGTATTTT.

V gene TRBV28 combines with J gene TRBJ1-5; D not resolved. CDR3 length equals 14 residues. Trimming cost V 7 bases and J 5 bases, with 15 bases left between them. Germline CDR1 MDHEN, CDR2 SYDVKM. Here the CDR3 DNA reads TGTGCCAGCACCGAGGCGACGCTGGATCAGCCCCAGCATTTT. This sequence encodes CASTEATLDQPQHF.

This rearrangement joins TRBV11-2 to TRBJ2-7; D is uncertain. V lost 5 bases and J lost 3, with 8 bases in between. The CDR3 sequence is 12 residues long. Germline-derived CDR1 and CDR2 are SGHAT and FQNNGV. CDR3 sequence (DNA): TGTGCCAGCAGCCAGACGGGCTACGAGCAGTACTTC. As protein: CASSQTGYEQYF. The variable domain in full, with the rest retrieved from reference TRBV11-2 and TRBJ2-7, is EAGVAQSPRYKIIEKRQSVAFWCNPISGHATLYWYQQILGQGPKLLIQFQNNGVVDDSQLPKDRFSAERLKGVDSTLKIQPAKLEDSAVYLCASSQTGYEQYFGPGTRLTVT.

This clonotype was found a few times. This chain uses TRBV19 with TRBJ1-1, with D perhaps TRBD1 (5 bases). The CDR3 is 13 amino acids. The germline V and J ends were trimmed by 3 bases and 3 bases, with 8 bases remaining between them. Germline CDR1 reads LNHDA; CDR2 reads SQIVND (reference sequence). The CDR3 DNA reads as TGTGCCAGTAGTATGACGGGGGACACTGAAGCTTTCTTT. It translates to CASSMTGDTEAFF.

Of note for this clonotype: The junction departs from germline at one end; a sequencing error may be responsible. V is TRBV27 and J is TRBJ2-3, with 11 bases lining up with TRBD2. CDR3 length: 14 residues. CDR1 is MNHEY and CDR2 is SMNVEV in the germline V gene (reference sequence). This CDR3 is CAGSHTSGRDTQYF. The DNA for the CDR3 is TGTGCCGGCAGCCATACTAGCGGGAGAGATACGCAGTATTTT.

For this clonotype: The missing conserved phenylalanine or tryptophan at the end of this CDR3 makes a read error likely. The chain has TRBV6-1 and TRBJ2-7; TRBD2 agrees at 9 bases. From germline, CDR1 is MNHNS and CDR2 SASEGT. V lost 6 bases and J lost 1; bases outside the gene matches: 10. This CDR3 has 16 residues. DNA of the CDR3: TGTGCCAGCAGCCCCCTCAGTCTAGCGGGGTCCTACGAGCAGTACTCC. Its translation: CASSPLSLAGSYEQYS.

CDR3 coding DNA: TGCGCCAGCAGCCAAGATGCCAGAGAAGAGACCCAGTACTTC. Translation: CASSQDAREETQYF. The genes are TRBV4-3 and TRBJ2-5, with D uncertain. CDR3 size: 14 residues. With 0 bases removed from V and 3 bases from J, the gap between germline ends came to 8 bases. Germline lookup yields CDR1 LGHNA and CDR2 YSLEER.

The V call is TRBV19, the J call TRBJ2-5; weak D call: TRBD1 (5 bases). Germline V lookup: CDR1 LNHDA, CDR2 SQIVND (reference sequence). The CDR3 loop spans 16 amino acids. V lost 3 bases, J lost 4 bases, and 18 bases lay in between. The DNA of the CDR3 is TGTGCCAGTAGTATTTTAGGGGCCTCCGGGTCAGAGACCCAGTACTTC. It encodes CASSILGASGSETQYF.

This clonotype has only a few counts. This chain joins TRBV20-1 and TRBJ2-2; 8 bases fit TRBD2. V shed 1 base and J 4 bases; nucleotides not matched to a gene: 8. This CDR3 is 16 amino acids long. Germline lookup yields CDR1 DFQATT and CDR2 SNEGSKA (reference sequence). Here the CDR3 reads CSARVLGTSLTGELFF. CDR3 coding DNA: TGCAGTGCTAGAGTTCTAGGGACTAGTCTCACCGGGGAGCTGTTTTTT.